This TCR beta chain was documented in a study of blood T cell repertoires in COVID-19. The wider study: Samples taken during acute and convalescent COVID-19 were collected in the United States, Italy and Spain. T cells, B-cell-depleted T cells, or PBMCs provided the cDNA or gDNA that served as material.

How the authors handled the data: How many nucleated cells were present was estimated from reference gene primer amplification. Data came from immunoSEQ multiplex PCR; TCRdb stores just in-frame clones and leaves some out. Clone size and the V and J calls come from that table; the DNA yielded D and trimming. The sample lists some 150,000 clones; roughly 84% were seen once. With 4 bases removed from V and 1 base from J, the gap between germline ends came to 11 bases. The CDR3 totals 14 residues. Germline V lookup: CDR1 LGHDT, CDR2 YNNKEL (reference sequence). This clonotype was sampled from a human donor with acute or convalescent COVID-19. The donor label of this sample is uncertain. Sequencing input: peripheral blood. The genes are TRBV3-1 (or the pseudogene TRBV3-2) and TRBJ2-7, with D maybe TRBD2 (5 bases). The CDR3 loop is CASSPSWESYEQYF. CDR3 DNA sequence: TGTGCCAGCAGCCCCTCATGGGAGTCCTACGAGCAGTACTTC.